Presented here are 30 T cell receptor beta chains from one specimen sequenced in a study of blood T cell repertoires in COVID-19 (dated by TCRdb to 2020 to 2022). Libraries were built with the immunoSEQ multiplex PCR assay. As stored in TCRdb, this immuneACCESS dataset retains in-frame rearrangements with V and J assigned. A fraction of the clones does not appear; measured against another copy, unresolved V genes explain less than half of the discrepancy, and the remainder lacks a known reason. The sample table shows around 69,000 clones, and roughly nine tenths are seen once. The leading ten clones occupy approximately 5% of the sample. The sequenced sample was peripheral blood. The receptors were gathered from a woman aged 45 to 65 with active COVID-19.

The gene calls are TRBV28 and TRBJ2-6; 7 nucleotides align to TRBD2. The CDR3 sequence is 14 residues long. The junction had 0 bases not matched to a gene; V was cut back by 5 bases and J by 2 bases. Germline V gene sequence: CDR1 MDHEN, CDR2 SYDVKM. The CDR3 is CASSAGAGANVLTF. The CDR3 DNA follows: TGTGCCAGCAGTGCGGGAGCTGGGGCCAACGTCCTGACTTTC. Drawing the rest from reference TRBV28 and TRBJ2-6, the complete variable domain is DVKVTQSSRYLVKRTGEKVFLECVQDMDHENMFWYRQDPGLGLRLIYFSYDVKMKEKGDIPEGYSVSREKKERFSLILESASTNQTSMYLCASSAGAGANVLTFGAGSRLTVL.

The chain recombines TRBV6-4 with TRBJ2-3, with TRBD2 matching over 8 bases. V gave up 7 bases and J gave up 0 bases; unmatched junction bases: 6. Looked up from germline, CDR1 is MRHNA and CDR2 is SNTAGT. This CDR3 has 15 residues. The CDR3 sequence: CASKSREDSTDTQYF. CDR3 bases: TGTGCCAGCAAATCGCGGGAGGACAGCACAGATACGCAGTATTTT.

The chain uses TRBV7-2 and TRBJ2-7, with a weak D call TRBD2 (6 bases). Looked up from germline, CDR1 is SGHTA and CDR2 is FQGNSA. The ends were cut back, 4 bases at V and 2 bases at J, with 15 bases in the middle. There are 15 residues in the CDR3. As DNA, the CDR3 is TGTGCCAGCAGCTCCTCCTCGACGGGGGCCTACGAGCAGTACTTC. This translates into CASSSSSTGAYEQYF.

The J gene is TRBJ2-5, the V gene TRBV7-8; D gene ambiguous. Trimming took 4 bases from V and 7 from J, leaving 7 bases between them. The CDR3 is made up of 11 amino acids. Germline CDR1 reads SGHVS; CDR2 reads FQNEAQ. CDR3 protein: CASSSAGTQYF. The CDR3 coding sequence is TGTGCCAGCAGCTCCGCCGGGACCCAGTACTTC.

This CDR3 is CASSQDLFGLAGGSYNEQFF. CDR3 nucleotides: TGCGCCAGCAGCCAAGATCTTTTCGGGCTAGCGGGAGGTTCCTACAATGAGCAGTTCTTC. The V call is TRBV4-1, the J call TRBJ2-1, with 11 bases that match TRBD2. Germline CDR1 and CDR2: MGHRA and YSYEKL. V lost 0 bases to trimming and J lost 1 base; unmatched junction nucleotides: 11. The CDR3 contains 20 residues.

The chain employs TRBV7-2 and TRBJ2-7; D is possibly TRBD2 (6 bases). Trimming took off 1 base at V and 5 bases at J, with 21 bases between the two ends. The CDR3 sequence is 17 residues long. Germline lookup yields CDR1 SGHTA and CDR2 FQGNSA. CDR3 residues: CASSLGGGAGYPHEQYF. CDR3 in DNA: TGTGCCAGCAGCTTAGGCGGAGGGGCGGGATACCCCCACGAGCAGTACTTC.

This clone has a single count. The chain joins TRBV9 to TRBJ1-3; a weak D match, TRBD1 (5 bases). The CDR3 consists of 16 residues. Trimming removed 4 bases at V and 0 bases at J, with 14 bases between. Germline V gene sequence: CDR1 SGDLS, CDR2 YYNGEE. CDR3 DNA sequence: TGTGCCAGCAGCCCAGGACACCTCAACTCTGGAAACACCATATATTTT. This gives the protein CASSPGHLNSGNTIYF. Based on the CDR3 plus reference TRBV9 and TRBJ1-3, the full variable domain is DSGVTQTPKHLITATGQRVTLRCSPRSGDLSVYWYQQSLDQGLQFLIQYYNGEERAKGNILERFSAQQFPDLHSELNLSSLELGDSALYFCASSPGHLNSGNTIYFGEGSWLTVV.

The sample holds one count of this clone. The rearrangement joins TRBV3-1 (or the pseudogene TRBV3-2) to TRBJ1-2, with a tentative D call TRBD1 (5 bases). The CDR3 is made up of 14 amino acids. The germline gives CDR1 LGHDT, CDR2 YNNKEL (reference sequence). V dropped 4 bases and J dropped 4 bases, with 13 bases sitting between them. CDR3 loop: CASSRVGQTYGYTF. The CDR3 coding sequence is TGTGCCAGCAGCCGGGTGGGGCAGACCTATGGCTACACCTTC.

The chain has TRBV5-5 and TRBJ1-2; D is perhaps TRBD1 (5 bases). CDR3 length: 14 amino acids. CDR1 is SGHKS and CDR2 is YYEKEE in the germline V gene (reference sequence). The germline V and J ends were trimmed by 4 bases and 1 base, with 11 bases remaining between them. CDR3 in DNA: TGTGCCAGCAGCCCCTCCAGGGTTAACTATGGCTACACCTTC. Translation gives CASSPSRVNYGYTF.

The DNA for the CDR3 is TGTGCCAGCAGTTCGGGTGGCCAGGGAGGCTACACCTTC. Amino acids: CASSSGGQGGYTF. This chain uses TRBV12-3 or TRBV12-4 with TRBJ1-2, with a tentative D call TRBD1 (5 bases). CDR3 length equals 13 residues. V was cut by 4 bases and J by 8 bases, with 14 bases left in between.

J is TRBJ1-2 and V is TRBV18; D remains unclear. Germline CDR1 reads KGHSH; CDR2 reads LQKENI. Trimming took 2 bases from V and 3 from J, leaving 7 bases between them. The CDR3 is made up of 13 amino acids. The CDR3 protein is CASSPTPDYGYTF. As DNA, the CDR3 is TGTGCCAGCTCACCAACACCCGACTATGGCTACACCTTC.

This clone was seen once. The chain uses TRBV23-1 and TRBJ2-7; 7 nucleotides match TRBD1. TRBV23-1 is given ORF status, its function remaining uncertain. This CDR3 contains 19 residues. V gave up 7 bases and J gave up 2 bases; unmatched junction bases: 23. This CDR3 reads CASIPRRDSWARFPYEQYF. For the CDR3, the DNA is TGCGCCAGCATCCCCCGCAGGGACAGTTGGGCCCGGTTCCCCTACGAGCAGTACTTC.

This chain uses TRBV6-6 with TRBJ1-5; 8 nucleotides line up with TRBD1. In germline, CDR1 is MNHNY, CDR2 SVGAGI (reference sequence). J lost 5 bases, V lost 6 bases, and 9 bases had no gene match. This CDR3 contains 15 residues. Here the CDR3 DNA reads TGTGCCAGCAGAGAGACGGACAGGGTACATCAGCCCCAGCATTTT. Translated: CASRETDRVHQPQHF.

The chain couples TRBV30 to TRBJ1-4; D ambiguous. Trimming removed 2 bases from V and 3 bases from J, with 10 bases in between. Germline loops: CDR1 GTSNPN, CDR2 SVGIG (reference sequence). There are 14 residues in the CDR3. The chain's CDR3 is CAWSQDSANEKLFF. DNA for the CDR3: TGTGCCTGGAGTCAGGATTCGGCTAATGAAAAACTGTTTTTT.

Of note for this clone: An end of the junction does not agree with germline; a read error may underlie this. V usage is TRBV7-7 and J usage is TRBJ2-7, with D unresolved. The CDR3 has 15 residues. Germline V CDR1 and CDR2: SSHAT, FNYEAQ (reference sequence). CDR3 in DNA: TGTGCTAGCAGCTTAGGGCCCCCAGAAATCTACGAGCAGTACTTC. This encodes CASSLGPPEIYEQYF.

CDR3 amino acids: CASRLQGLGNEQFF. CDR3 DNA: TGTGCCAGCAGGCTTCAGGGGCTGGGCAATGAGCAGTTCTTC. The chain is built from TRBV7-3 and TRBJ2-1; TRBD1 might be the D (6 bases). The CDR3 is 14 amino acids. Trimming took 6 bases from V and 6 from J, leaving 15 bases between them. Germline CDR1 is SGHTA and CDR2 is FQGTGA.

Note on this clone: Other DNA sequences from this sample encode an identical CDR3 as well. The chain couples TRBV18 to TRBJ2-5; D gene unclear. The germline V gene encodes CDR1 KGHSH and CDR2 LQKENI. CDR3 length equals 11 residues. Between the trimmed V and J ends, which lost 2 bases and 5 bases, there was a span of 3 bases. Here the CDR3 reads CASSPSETQYF. Written as DNA, the CDR3 is TGTGCCAGCTCACCATCGGAGACCCAGTACTTC.

The chain recombines TRBV3-1 (or the pseudogene TRBV3-2) with TRBJ2-2; TRBD2 matches 8 bases. The germline gives CDR1 LGHDT, CDR2 YNNKEL (reference sequence). Trimming took 3 bases from V and 6 from J; bases not matched to a gene: 9. The CDR3 sequence is 16 residues long. The CDR3 here is CASSHSGGRTAGELFF. The DNA for the CDR3 is TGTGCCAGCAGCCACAGCGGCGGGAGGACTGCCGGGGAGCTGTTTTTT.

This clone was seen a few times. The chain has TRBV2 and TRBJ1-1; 9 bases align to TRBD1. V dropped 3 bases and J dropped 4; count of bases not matched to a gene: 3. The germline V gene encodes CDR1 SNHLY and CDR2 FYNNEI. The CDR3 has 14 residues. CDR3 residues: CASSDRQGGTEAFF. CDR3 nucleotides: TGTGCCAGCAGTGACCGACAGGGGGGCACTGAAGCTTTCTTT.

The chain links TRBV19 to TRBJ2-2, with TRBD2 matching over 8 bases. Germline V gene data show CDR1 as LNHDA and CDR2 as SQIVND (reference sequence). CDR3 length equals 19 residues. Unmatched junction bases numbered 16, after V lost 3 bases and J lost 4 bases. DNA for the CDR3: TGTGCCAGTAGTATCCCCGGGGAGGCGGGAGGTCGTGGCACCGGGGAGCTGTTTTTT. Translating gives CASSIPGEAGGRGTGELFF.

The chain recombines TRBV27 with TRBJ1-1; tentative D call: TRBD1 (5 bases). Trimming took off 8 bases at V and 1 base at J, with 11 bases between the two ends. The germline gives CDR1 MNHEY, CDR2 SMNVEV (reference sequence). There are 13 residues in the CDR3. The CDR3, as DNA: TGTGCCAGCGGGGAGGGGAGGAACACTGAAGCTTTCTTT. Amino acids: CASGEGRNTEAFF.

The chain links TRBV9 to TRBJ1-1; D is ambiguous. CDR1 and CDR2 (germline): SGDLS, YYNGEE. Trimming removed 3 bases at V and 10 bases at J, with 16 bases between. The CDR3 covers 13 residues. CDR3 region: CASSGGHPNGAFF. CDR3 nucleotide sequence: TGTGCCAGCAGCGGAGGGCACCCCAATGGAGCTTTCTTT.

The chain combines TRBV18 with TRBJ1-4, with D possibly matching TRBD1 (6 bases). Germline CDR1 and CDR2: KGHSH and LQKENI. CDR3 length: 14 amino acids. Trimming removed 1 base from V and 8 bases from J, with 11 bases in between. The CDR3 DNA reads as TGTGCCAGCTCACCACGCCGAGGGGGAGAAAAACTGTTTTTT. It codes for CASSPRRGGEKLFF.

This chain uses TRBV10-3 with TRBJ2-1, with 8 bases lining up with TRBD1. CDR3 length: 14 amino acids. The J segment lost 5 bases and the V segment lost 2 bases, leaving 2 bases of the junction unmatched. Looked up from germline, CDR1 is ENHRY and CDR2 is SYGVKD. CDR3 sequence (DNA): TGTGCCATCAGTGAGCGGGACAGGAACAATGAGCAGTTCTTC. It yields the protein CAISERDRNNEQFF.

This chain links TRBV6-6 with TRBJ2-7; no reliable D call. V was pared by 8 bases and J by 3 bases, with 8 bases between. Germline values: CDR1 MNHNY, CDR2 SVGAGI (reference sequence). CDR3 length: 11 residues. The CDR3 DNA reads TGTGCCAGCTTCTTTAACTACGAGCAGTACTTC. Its protein is CASFFNYEQYF.

This clone was observed a few times. The chain carries TRBV29-1 and TRBJ2-1; TRBD2 might be the D (6 bases). This CDR3 has 13 amino acids. V lost 4 bases, J lost 6 bases, and 13 bases lay in between. Germline V gives CDR1 SQVTM, CDR2 ANQGSEA. CDR3 in amino acids: CSVVQDYTNEQFF. The CDR3, as DNA: TGCAGCGTTGTGCAGGACTATACCAATGAGCAGTTCTTC.

The chain recombines TRBV11-2 with TRBJ2-2, with TRBD1 matching 9 bases. This CDR3 is built from 16 residues. Germline trimming cut 5 bases from V and 6 bases from J; bases unmatched to any gene: 10. Per the germline V gene, CDR1 is SGHAT and CDR2 is FQNNGV. In DNA form, the CDR3 reads TGTGCCAGCAGCGAGACAGGGGGTAGCCGGTCCGGGGAGCTGTTTTTT. It is translated as CASSETGGSRSGELFF.

The rearrangement joins TRBV7-6 to TRBJ2-7; possibly TRBD2 for D (6 bases). This CDR3 is built from 15 residues. Germline V gene lookup returns CDR1 SGHVS and CDR2 FNYEAQ. The V and J ends lost 3 bases and 1 base respectively, with 13 bases between them. CDR3 sequence (DNA): TGTGCCAGCAGCTTCAGCCGGGAGAGTTCCTACGAGCAGTACTTC. It translates to CASSFSRESSYEQYF.

The V gene is TRBV6-6, the J gene TRBJ1-5; D ambiguous. Germline V CDR1 and CDR2: MNHNY, SVGAGI (reference sequence). V shed 2 bases and J shed 4 bases, with 6 bases lying between them. The CDR3 loop spans 13 amino acids. CDR3 sequence (DNA): TGTGCCAGCAGTTACCAACTTAATCAGCCCCAGCATTTT. It specifies CASSYQLNQPQHF.

The chain employs TRBV4-1 and TRBJ2-7; 9 nucleotides match TRBD2. The germline CDR1 and CDR2 sequences are MGHRA and YSYEKL. Germline trimming cut 1 base from V and 3 bases from J; bases unmatched to any gene: 4. This CDR3 spans 15 amino acids. In DNA form, the CDR3 reads TGCGCCAGCAGCCAAGGACTAGCGGAACTCTACGAGCAGTACTTC. Protein: CASSQGLAELYEQYF.